This record concerns one T cell receptor (beta chain) sequence. From germline, CDR1 is SGHRS and CDR2 YFSETQ. The trim removed 2 bases at V and 5 bases at J, leaving 1 base unmatched. CDR3 length: 14 amino acids. The data are from a study of blood T cell repertoires in COVID-19. Generated by immunoSEQ multiplex PCR, the TCRdb table keeps only in-frame clones and is missing some. Among around 140,000 clones listed, about 80% were seen once. This sequence joins TRBV5-1 and TRBJ1-4; TRBD1 matches 9 bases. The TCR originated in a man aged 70-80 years who had recovered from COVID-19. Sequencing input: peripheral blood. CDR3 sequence reads: CASSFGTGNEKLFF. In nucleotides, the CDR3 is TGCGCCAGCAGCTTCGGGACAGGGAATGAAAAACTGTTTTTT.